This T cell receptor (beta chain) derives from a study of T cells in Graves' hyperthyroidism and ophthalmopathy. Findings and limits, study-wide: Onset of ophthalmopathy came a median 6.5 months after the model predicted it. Ophthalmopathy cases were set apart from stable hyperthyroidism by a 13 V-J model.

The CDR3 spans 15 residues. The germline V and J ends were trimmed by 2 bases and 3 bases, with 13 bases remaining between them. Germline-derived CDR1 and CDR2 are SGHDN and FVKESK. TCR beta CDR3 regions were amplified from RNA. HTBI primers were used for first-round RT-PCR of the TCR CDR3. From the multiplex PCR reads, TCRdb called clonotypes with MiXCR, one entry per CDR3 protein. In the table there are a few hundred thousand distinct CDR3 sequences, over 12% of which are singletons. A patient was excluded if there was uncontrolled infection, other autoimmune disease, pregnancy or lactation. In regard to this clonotype: Its target is not known.

The chain couples TRBV14 to TRBJ1-2; D unclear. This TCR was recovered from a woman aged 45-59 years with Graves' hyperthyroidism that later progressed to Graves' ophthalmopathy. Sequencing was carried out using blood. This chain's CDR3 is CASSQSLRADYGYTF. CDR3 DNA sequence: TGTGCCAGCAGCCAATCTCTGCGGGCAGACTATGGCTACACCTTC.